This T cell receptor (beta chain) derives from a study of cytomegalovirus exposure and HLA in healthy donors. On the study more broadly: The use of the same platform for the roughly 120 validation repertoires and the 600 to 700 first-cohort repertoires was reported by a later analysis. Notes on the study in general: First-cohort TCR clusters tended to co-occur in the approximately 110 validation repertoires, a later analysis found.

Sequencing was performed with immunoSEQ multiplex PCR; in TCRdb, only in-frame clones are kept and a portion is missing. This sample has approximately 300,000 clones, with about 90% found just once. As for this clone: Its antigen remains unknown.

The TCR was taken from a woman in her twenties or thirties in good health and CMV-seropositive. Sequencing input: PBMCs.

The CDR3 protein is CATSREGTNEKLFF. DNA of the CDR3: TGTGCCACCAGCAGAGAGGGTACTAATGAAAAACTGTTTTTT. V usage is TRBV15 and J usage is TRBJ1-4; D not certain. This CDR3 region has 14 residues. In germline, CDR1 is LNHNV, CDR2 YYDKDF (reference sequence). V was trimmed by 0 bases and J by 2 bases, leaving 4 bases between them.